These T cell receptor beta chains were read from a single sample in a study of metastatic and nonmetastatic thyroid tumors. TCRdb re-called the PCR reads through MiXCR. The table has 3,000 or so clones, 20% to 30% seen once; the top ten hold roughly 15%. Sequencing was performed on tumor tissue. The receptors shown here come from a female donor with papillary thyroid cancer or a benign thyroid nodule (not recorded which). Some clones in this sample may be carry-over from other donors' samples. CDR3s include the opening cysteine and the closing phenylalanine or tryptophan. The D gene is left open where the match is weak. Size values are once, few and many counts, or a class for expanded clones, and some rows have none.

v_gene: TRBV7-6; j_gene: TRBJ1-1; abundance: medium-sized; d_gene: .; CDR3nt: TGTGCCAGCAGCTTAGTTCAAGCATGGGGGGCGAACACTGAAGCTTTCTTT; CDR3aa: CASSLVQAWGANTEAFF
v_gene: TRBV27; j_gene: TRBJ1-1; abundance: medium-sized; d_gene: .; CDR3nt: TGTGCCAGCAGTCTCTATCTCGGGACGGCCACTGAAGCTTTCTTT; CDR3aa: CASSLYLGTATEAFF
v_gene: TRBV2; j_gene: TRBJ1-1; abundance: few; d_gene: .; CDR3nt: TGTGCCAGCAATGACCGGCAGGAGACTGAAGCTTTCTTT; CDR3aa: CASNDRQETEAFF
v_gene: TRBV6-1; j_gene: TRBJ1-1; abundance: .; d_gene: .; CDR3nt: TGTGCCAGCAGGGCAGAGGGGGGTTCGGGCACTGAAGCTTTCTTT; CDR3aa: CASRAEGGSGTEAFF
v_gene: TRBV13; j_gene: TRBJ2-7; abundance: .; d_gene: TRBD2; CDR3nt: TGTGCCAGCAGCCACCCTGGGGCTAGCGGGTTATCCTACGAGCAGTACTTC; CDR3aa: CASSHPGASGLSYEQYF
v_gene: TRBV11-2; j_gene: TRBJ2-1; abundance: .; d_gene: .; CDR3nt: TGTGCCAGCAGCGAAGGGGGAGCTAGAAACAATGAGCAGTTCTTC; CDR3aa: CASSEGGARNNEQFF
v_gene: TRBV5-1; j_gene: TRBJ2-2; abundance: .; d_gene: .; CDR3nt: TGCGCCAGCAGCTTGGCAAGCCTCGTTGGCGGGGAGCTGTTTTTT; CDR3aa: CASSLASLVGGELFF
v_gene: TRBV9; j_gene: TRBJ1-5; abundance: medium-sized; d_gene: .; CDR3nt: TGTGCCAGCAGCCCCCTCGGGGATCAGCCCCAGCATTTT; CDR3aa: CASSPLGDQPQHF
v_gene: TRBV29-1; j_gene: TRBJ2-2; abundance: few; d_gene: TRBD1; CDR3nt: TGCAGCGCTGGGGAGGGGACAGGGGTCTCCGGGGAGCTGTTTTTT; CDR3aa: CSAGEGTGVSGELFF
v_gene: TRBV10-3; j_gene: TRBJ1-1; abundance: .; d_gene: .; CDR3nt: TGTGCCATCACCAGCGAACCTGGCGGGAGAGCCACTGAGGCTTTATTT; CDR3aa: CAITSEPGGRATEALF
v_gene: TRBV4-3; j_gene: TRBJ2-1; abundance: medium-sized; d_gene: .; CDR3nt: TGCGCCAGCAGTCGCGGAGGCTCCTACAATGAGCAGTTCTTC; CDR3aa: CASSRGGSYNEQFF
v_gene: TRBV12-3/TRBV12-4; j_gene: TRBJ2-7; abundance: .; d_gene: TRBD2; CDR3nt: TGTGCCAGCAGTTTTGGCGGGAGGGCCTACGAGCAGTACTTC; CDR3aa: CASSFGGRAYEQYF
v_gene: TRBV20-1; j_gene: TRBJ2-1; abundance: large; d_gene: TRBD2; CDR3nt: TGCAGTGCGGGAACCCTCAGCGGGAGTAACAATGAGCAGTTCTTC; CDR3aa: CSAGTLSGSNNEQFF
v_gene: TRBV6-2/TRBV6-3; j_gene: TRBJ2-2; abundance: few; d_gene: .; CDR3nt: TGTGCCAGCAGTTATGCCCCGAACACCGGGGAGCTGTTTTTT; CDR3aa: CASSYAPNTGELFF
v_gene: TRBV6-1; j_gene: TRBJ1-3; abundance: few; d_gene: .; CDR3nt: TGTGCCACCGGACAATCTGGAAACACCATATATTTT; CDR3aa: CATGQSGNTIYF
v_gene: TRBV6-2/TRBV6-3; j_gene: TRBJ2-7; abundance: .; d_gene: TRBD2; CDR3nt: TGTGCCAGCAACCCGCGTCTAGCGGGAGATCGGCAGTACTTC; CDR3aa: CASNPRLAGDRQYF
v_gene: TRBV19; j_gene: TRBJ1-1; abundance: .; d_gene: .; CDR3nt: TGTGCCAGTAGTCTACCCGGGACTGACACTGAAGCTTTCTTT; CDR3aa: CASSLPGTDTEAFF
v_gene: TRBV28; j_gene: TRBJ1-4; abundance: .; d_gene: .; CDR3nt: TGTGCCAGCAGTTTAGGGGGGGCCGAAAAACTGTTTTTT; CDR3aa: CASSLGGAEKLFF
v_gene: TRBV28; j_gene: TRBJ2-3; abundance: few; d_gene: TRBD2; CDR3nt: TGTGCCAGCAGTTTTCTAGCGGGGACAGATACGCAGTATTTT; CDR3aa: CASSFLAGTDTQYF
v_gene: TRBV7-9; j_gene: TRBJ1-2; abundance: once; d_gene: .; CDR3nt: TGTGCCAGCAGCTTAGTAGGGGCGGACTATGGCTACACCTTC; CDR3aa: CASSLVGADYGYTF
v_gene: TRBV19; j_gene: TRBJ1-1; abundance: medium-sized; d_gene: .; CDR3nt: TGTGCCAGTAGTATTTTTCCCGTGAACACTGAAGCTTTCTTT; CDR3aa: CASSIFPVNTEAFF
v_gene: TRBV15; j_gene: TRBJ1-3; abundance: large; d_gene: .; CDR3nt: TGTGCCACCAGCAGAGTGGGTCAGGGGCGAGACACCATATATTTT; CDR3aa: CATSRVGQGRDTIYF
v_gene: TRBV6-1; j_gene: TRBJ2-7; abundance: large; d_gene: .; CDR3nt: TGTGCCAGCAGTCAGGGACTCCGAAGCTCCTACGAGCAGTACTTC; CDR3aa: CASSQGLRSSYEQYF
v_gene: TRBV20-1; j_gene: TRBJ1-5; abundance: medium-sized; d_gene: .; CDR3nt: TGCAGTGCTCGCCCTTCTCATCAGCCCCAGCATTTT; CDR3aa: CSARPSHQPQHF
v_gene: TRBV2; j_gene: TRBJ2-2; abundance: .; d_gene: TRBD1; CDR3nt: TGTGCCAGCAGAGGGGACAGGGGGCAAGGCACCGGGGAGCTGTTTTTT; CDR3aa: CASRGDRGQGTGELFF
v_gene: TRBV28; j_gene: TRBJ1-5; abundance: few; d_gene: TRBD1; CDR3nt: TGTGCCAGCAGTTCGCACCGGACAGGTTTGAATCAGCCCCAGCATTTT; CDR3aa: CASSSHRTGLNQPQHF
v_gene: TRBV6-1; j_gene: TRBJ2-1; abundance: .; d_gene: TRBD2; CDR3nt: TGTGCCAGCAGTACCGGGACTAGCGGATACAATGAGCAGTTCTTC; CDR3aa: CASSTGTSGYNEQFF
v_gene: TRBV12-3/TRBV12-4; j_gene: TRBJ2-3; abundance: few; d_gene: .; CDR3nt: TGTGCCAGCAGTTTAAGGGGACAAAACACAGATACGCAGTATTTT; CDR3aa: CASSLRGQNTDTQYF
v_gene: TRBV27; j_gene: TRBJ1-6; abundance: few; d_gene: .; CDR3nt: TGTGCCAGCAGCATTACAGCCGTTGGCAGTCCACCCCTCCACTTT; CDR3aa: CASSITAVGSPPLHF
v_gene: TRBV5-1; j_gene: TRBJ2-5; abundance: medium-sized; d_gene: TRBD2; CDR3nt: TGCGCCAGCAGCAACGTCTTAGCGGGAGGCGAGACCCAGTACTTC; CDR3aa: CASSNVLAGGETQYF
v_gene: TRBV7-2; j_gene: TRBJ2-5; abundance: .; d_gene: .; CDR3nt: TGTGCCAGCAGCTTATCTGCAGGTCGGGGCCAAGAGACCCAGTACTTC; CDR3aa: CASSLSAGRGQETQYF
v_gene: TRBV27; j_gene: TRBJ2-3; abundance: many; d_gene: .; CDR3nt: TGTGCCAGCAGTTTACAGGAATATAGCACAGGTGCGCAGTATTTT; CDR3aa: CASSLQEYSTGAQYF
v_gene: TRBV12-3/TRBV12-4; j_gene: TRBJ2-7; abundance: large; d_gene: .; CDR3nt: TGTGCCAGCAGTTCCCCTTCAGGGGAGTCCTCTTCCTACGAGCAGTACTTC; CDR3aa: CASSSPSGESSSYEQYF
v_gene: TRBV10-2; j_gene: TRBJ1-2; abundance: large; d_gene: .; CDR3nt: TGCGCCAGCAGTGAAATACTACAGGGCCGAAACTATGGCTACACCTTC; CDR3aa: CASSEILQGRNYGYTF
v_gene: TRBV4-1; j_gene: TRBJ2-7; abundance: many; d_gene: .; CDR3nt: TGCGCCAGCAGCCAAGTTAGCATCTCTTCGGTCTACGAGCAGTACTTC; CDR3aa: CASSQVSISSVYEQYF
v_gene: TRBV6-6; j_gene: TRBJ1-2; abundance: .; d_gene: .; CDR3nt: TGTGCCAGCAGTTACTCGGGGTATGGCTACACCTTC; CDR3aa: CASSYSGYGYTF
v_gene: TRBV6-1; j_gene: TRBJ1-2; abundance: few; d_gene: TRBD1; CDR3nt: TGCGCCAGCAGTCCGACAGGGGACCATGGCTACACCTTC; CDR3aa: CASSPTGDHGYTF
v_gene: TRBV28; j_gene: TRBJ2-7; abundance: few; d_gene: .; CDR3nt: TGTGCCAGCAGCCATTCCTACGAGCAGTACTTC; CDR3aa: CASSHSYEQYF
v_gene: TRBV12-3/TRBV12-4; j_gene: TRBJ2-3; abundance: large; d_gene: .; CDR3nt: TGTGCCAGCAGCACCCAGGACCTTAGCACAGATACGCAGTATTTT; CDR3aa: CASSTQDLSTDTQYF